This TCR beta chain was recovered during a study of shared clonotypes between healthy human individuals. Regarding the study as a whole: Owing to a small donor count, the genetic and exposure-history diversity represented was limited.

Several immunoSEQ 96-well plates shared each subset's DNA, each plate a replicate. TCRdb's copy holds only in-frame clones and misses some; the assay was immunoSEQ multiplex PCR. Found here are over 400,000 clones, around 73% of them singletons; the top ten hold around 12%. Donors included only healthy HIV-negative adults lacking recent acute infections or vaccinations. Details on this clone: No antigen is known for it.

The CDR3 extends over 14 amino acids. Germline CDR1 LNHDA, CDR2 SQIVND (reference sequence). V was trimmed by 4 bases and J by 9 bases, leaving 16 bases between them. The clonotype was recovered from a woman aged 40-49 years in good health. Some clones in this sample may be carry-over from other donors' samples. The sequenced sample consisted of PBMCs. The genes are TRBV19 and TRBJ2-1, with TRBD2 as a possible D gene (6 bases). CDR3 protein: CASSKIGRAAEQFF. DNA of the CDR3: TGTGCCAGTAGTAAGATCGGGAGAGCGGCTGAGCAGTTCTTC.